The clone carrying this T cell receptor beta chain was seen a handful of times. No antigen is known for it. The data derive from a study of T cells after yellow fever vaccination. Broader study findings: The booster response re-showed most primary clones: approximately 95% CD4, approximately 86% CD8.

Template switching with 5'RACE generated the TCR cDNA and added a universal primer site and UMIs. Each CDR3 protein gets one entry after TCRdb re-called the 5' RACE reads with MiXCR. Seen here are 300,000 or so distinct CDR3 sequences, 8% to 9.5% observed once, and the top ten hold 15% to 20%. Between the trimmed V and J ends, which lost 6 bases and 9 bases, there was a span of 13 bases. The CDR3 is 11 residues long. The germline V gene encodes CDR1 SGHRS and CDR2 YFSETQ. The TCR sequence derives from a man between 18 and 29 years old who received the YFV17D yellow fever vaccine. The chain carries TRBV5-1 and TRBJ2-7; D is perhaps TRBD1 (6 bases). The specimen was PBMCs, collected about 49 days after the first yellow fever vaccination. The CDR3 reads CASNDQGRQYF. CDR3 coding DNA: TGCGCCAGCAACGACCAGGGGAGGCAGTACTTC.